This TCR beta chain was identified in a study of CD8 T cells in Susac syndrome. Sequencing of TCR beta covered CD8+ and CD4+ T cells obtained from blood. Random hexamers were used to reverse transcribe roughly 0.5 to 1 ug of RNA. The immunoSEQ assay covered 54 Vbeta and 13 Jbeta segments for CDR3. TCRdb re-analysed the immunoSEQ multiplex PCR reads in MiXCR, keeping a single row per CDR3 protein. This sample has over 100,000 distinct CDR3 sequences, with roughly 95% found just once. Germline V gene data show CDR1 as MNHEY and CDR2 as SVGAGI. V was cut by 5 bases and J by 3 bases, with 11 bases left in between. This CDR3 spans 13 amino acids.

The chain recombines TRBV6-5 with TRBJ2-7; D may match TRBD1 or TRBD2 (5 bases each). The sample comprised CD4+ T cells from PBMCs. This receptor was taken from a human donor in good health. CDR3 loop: CASSRGLGYEQYF. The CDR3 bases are TGTGCCAGCAGTCGGGGCCTGGGCTACGAGCAGTACTTC.